This is a list of T cell receptor beta chains from one sample in a study of CD8 T cells in ankylosing spondylitis. TCRdb analysed the 5' RACE reads with MiXCR anew, one entry per CDR3 protein. The sample lists approximately 100,000 distinct CDR3 sequences, around 24% occurring once. Sequencing was carried out using synovial fluid, either unsorted or a sorted T cell fraction (not recorded which). Source of these receptors: a male donor with ankylosing spondylitis. The CDR3 runs from the conserved cysteine through the conserved F or W. The D gene is left open where the match is weak. A row's size may be missing; if present it is once, few, many or a size class.

TRBV2	TRBJ1-3	NA	TRBD1	TGTGCCAGTCGACAGGGCCCTGGAAACACCATATATTTT	CASRQGPGNTIYF
TRBV10-2	TRBJ2-1	NA	TRBD2	TGCGCCAGCCGGAGTAGCGGGAGGGCCGATGAGCAGTTCTTC	CASRSSGRADEQFF
TRBV20-1	TRBJ2-1	few	TRBD2	TGCAGTGCTCCCCCTAACCGCATGACTAGCGGGCTCTACAATGAGCAGTTCTTC	CSAPPNRMTSGLYNEQFF
TRBV20-1	TRBJ2-3	few	TRBD1	TGCAGGCCTACAGGGGCTCGGGGAGATACGCAGTATTTT	CRPTGARGDTQYF
TRBV6-6	TRBJ1-5	NA	NA	TGTGCCAGCGACCTACGGGGGCCCGAGCCCCAGCATTTT	CASDLRGPEPQHF
TRBV20-1	TRBJ2-5	many	NA	TGCAGTGCTAGAGCGACAAAGCAGGTGCAGACCCAGTACTTC	CSARATKQVQTQYF
TRBV25-1	TRBJ1-2	many	NA	TGTGCCAGCAGTGATGGCCGCTATGGCTACACCTTC	CASSDGRYGYTF
TRBV7-2	TRBJ2-4	many	NA	TGTGCCAGCAGCTCTGACTCTAGCGCCAAGGGGAACCTACAGTACTTC	CASSSDSSAKGNLQYF
TRBV12-3/TRBV12-4	TRBJ1-5	NA	NA	TGTGCCAGCAGTTTACAGATGGATCAGCCCCAGCATTTT	CASSLQMDQPQHF
TRBV12-3/TRBV12-4	TRBJ2-1	NA	TRBD2	TGTGCCAGCAGCCCGACTAGCACCGAATACAATGAGCAGTTCTTC	CASSPTSTEYNEQFF
TRBV27	TRBJ2-3	few	NA	TGTGCCAGCAGTTCGCCAGGCCTGGGAGATACGCAGTATTTT	CASSSPGLGDTQYF
TRBV4-2	TRBJ2-5	many	NA	TGTGCCAGCAGCCAAGATCTTCTCGGAGCTAGCCCGCAAGAGACCCAGTACTTC	CASSQDLLGASPQETQYF
TRBV2	TRBJ2-7	NA	TRBD2	TGTGCCAGCAGTCCTACTAGCGGGAGCTCCTACGAGCAGTACTTC	CASSPTSGSSYEQYF
TRBV5-5	TRBJ2-1	few	TRBD1	TGTGCCAGCAGCTTGGCTGGGACAGGAGACAATGAGCAGTTCTTC	CASSLAGTGDNEQFF
TRBV10-3	TRBJ1-5	NA	TRBD1	TGTGCCAGCAGACAGGGAAGCAATCAGCCCCAGCATTTT	CASRQGSNQPQHF
TRBV6-5	TRBJ1-2	NA	TRBD1	TGTGCCAGCAGTTATTCCCCGGGACAGGACTATGGCTACACCTTC	CASSYSPGQDYGYTF
TRBV5-5	TRBJ2-5	NA	NA	TGTGCCAGCAGCTTGTTGAGGAGACTAGAGACCCAGTACTTC	CASSLLRRLETQYF
TRBV20-1	TRBJ2-1	NA	TRBD2	TGCGGTGCTAGACTTAGCGGGACCAATGAGCAGTTCTTC	CGARLSGTNEQFF
TRBV12-3/TRBV12-4	TRBJ2-7	NA	NA	TGTGCCAGCAGTTTAGGCCAGTTTGATGAGCAGTACTTC	CASSLGQFDEQYF
TRBV12-3/TRBV12-4	TRBJ2-1	few	TRBD2	TGTGCCAGCAGTTTTGGGACTAGCGGGAGTAGCGAGCAGTTCTTC	CASSFGTSGSSEQFF
TRBV2	TRBJ2-7	many	NA	TGTGCCAGCAGAGAGTACGACGAGCAGTACTTC	CASREYDEQYF
TRBV6-1	TRBJ1-2	many	TRBD1	TGTGCCAGCGGCACAGGGGAAAACTATGGCTACACCTTC	CASGTGENYGYTF
TRBV20-1	TRBJ2-7	NA	NA	TGCAGTGCTAGATCCGGACGGGAGTGGAGCTCCTACGAGCAGTACTTC	CSARSGREWSSYEQYF
TRBV7-2	TRBJ2-3	NA	TRBD2	TGTGCCAGCAGCTTAGCGGCCCCGGGGGCGGGAGGTGTCACAGATACGCAGTATTTT	CASSLAAPGAGGVTDTQYF
TRBV27	TRBJ2-7	NA	TRBD2	TGTGCCAGCAGTCTGCGAGCATCCGGGACTAGAGTTTACGAGCAGTACTTC	CASSLRASGTRVYEQYF
TRBV18	TRBJ1-3	once	NA	TGTGCCAGCTCACCACAAGGGCCCGAACTCTCTGGAAACACCATATATTTT	CASSPQGPELSGNTIYF
TRBV7-9	TRBJ1-1	few	NA	TGTGCCAGCAGCCTGGACAGCACTGAAGCTTTCTTT	CASSLDSTEAFF
TRBV10-3	TRBJ2-1	NA	NA	TGTGCCATCCGCCCCGGGACTCCATTCGGGGAGCAGTTCTTC	CAIRPGTPFGEQFF
TRBV9	TRBJ2-1	few	TRBD1	TGTGCCAGCAGCGTAGGTGGGTCGAGGGGGCTGAATGAGCAGTTCTTC	CASSVGGSRGLNEQFF
TRBV6-1	TRBJ2-3	NA	TRBD1	TGTGCCAGCAGTGCTCCAGGGGGCACTGGCCCAGATACGCAGTATTTT	CASSAPGGTGPDTQYF
TRBV24-1	TRBJ2-1	NA	NA	TGTGCCACCAGGCCCAAGGTGAGCTCCTACAATGAGCAGTTCTTC	CATRPKVSSYNEQFF
TRBV20-1	TRBJ1-2	many	NA	TGCAGTGCTAGAGATCTGGATAACTATGGCTACACCTTC	CSARDLDNYGYTF
TRBV7-2	TRBJ2-1	NA	TRBD1	TGTGCCAGCAGCTCAGCGCCGGGACAGGGCTCCAATGAGCAGTTCTTC	CASSSAPGQGSNEQFF
TRBV2	TRBJ1-4	NA	NA	TGTGCCAGCAGTGAAAGGTGGCAGGGTTATAATGAAAAACTGTTTTTT	CASSERWQGYNEKLFF
TRBV5-1	TRBJ1-5	NA	NA	TGCGCCAGCAGCACCGGGGACCGGGCCCAGCCCCAGCATTTT	CASSTGDRAQPQHF
TRBV7-9	TRBJ1-1	few	NA	TGTGCCAGCAGTCGTACAGGGCTGAACACTGAAGCTTTCTTT	CASSRTGLNTEAFF
TRBV12-3/TRBV12-4	TRBJ2-1	few	NA	TGTGCCAGCAGTTTCGATCGGGGGTTTGGGTTGAATGAGCAGTTCTTC	CASSFDRGFGLNEQFF
TRBV13	TRBJ2-1	many	NA	TGTGCCAGCAGCTTCGGGCAGTCTTACAACAATGAGCAGTTCTTC	CASSFGQSYNNEQFF
TRBV24-1	TRBJ2-5	many	NA	TGTGCCACCAGTGATTCCCTGGTGGGGGAGACCCAGTACTTC	CATSDSLVGETQYF
TRBV5-5	TRBJ2-4	few	TRBD2	TGTGCCAGCAGGGCAGCGGGAGTCTTAGCCAAAAACATTCAGTACTTC	CASRAAGVLAKNIQYF